This T cell receptor beta chain was captured in a study of tumor-infiltrating lymphocytes in primary liver carcinoma. Study-level information: Recorded tumor stage was T1-T3 N0M0, with diameters of about 4.2 to 11 cm. Findings of the study overall: Roughly 7.5-24% of top clones, and no more, occurred in all five tumor regions. Paired tumor-adjacent and tumor-blood samples overlapped less than tumor region pairs did. Tumor tissue displayed a significantly greater top-250-clone fraction than blood (p = 0.039).

Germline V gene sequence: CDR1 SGHRS, CDR2 YFSETQ. The CDR3 runs 14 residues. Trimming took off 0 bases at V and 7 bases at J, with 11 bases between the two ends. TCR beta cDNA was reverse-transcribed from roughly 520 ng of total RNA. The reaction used a constant-region primer and ProtoScript II reverse transcriptase. ARM-PCR was slightly modified, and three nested multiplex PCR rounds with it gave rise to the TCR beta libraries. TRBV1-TRBV30 forward primers paired with a C-beta reverse primer drove the first two PCR rounds, 10 cycles each. TCRdb redid the calling of the multiplex PCR reads with MiXCR, one entry per CDR3 protein. The table lists 150,000 to 200,000 distinct CDR3 sequences, 85% of them singletons, with about a sixth in the top ten. Concerning this clonotype itself: Antigen specificity is unknown. A much bigger clone sits one base away, suggesting this may be a read error.

The roughly 17-31 mg bulk tissue piece was not sorted before simultaneous RNA and DNA extraction. The sequence was obtained from a middle-aged man with primary liver carcinoma and hepatitis B virus infection. The chain employs TRBV5-1 and TRBJ2-1; D gene uncertain. The material sequenced was tumor tissue from primary liver carcinoma. CDR3: CASSLEVQRNEQFF. CDR3 bases: TGCGCCAGCAGCTTGGAAGTGCAGCGAAATGAGCAGTTCTTC.